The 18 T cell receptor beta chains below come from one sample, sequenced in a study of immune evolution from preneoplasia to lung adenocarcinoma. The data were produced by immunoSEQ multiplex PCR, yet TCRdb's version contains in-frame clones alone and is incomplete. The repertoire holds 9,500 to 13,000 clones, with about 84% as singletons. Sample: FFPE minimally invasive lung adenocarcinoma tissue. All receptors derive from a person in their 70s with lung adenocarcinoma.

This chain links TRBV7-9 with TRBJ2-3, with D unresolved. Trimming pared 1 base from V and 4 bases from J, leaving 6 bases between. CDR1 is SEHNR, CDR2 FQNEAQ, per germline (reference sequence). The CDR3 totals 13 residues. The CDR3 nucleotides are TGTGCCAGCAGCTTAGAGAACGCAGATACGCAGTATTTT. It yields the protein CASSLENADTQYF.

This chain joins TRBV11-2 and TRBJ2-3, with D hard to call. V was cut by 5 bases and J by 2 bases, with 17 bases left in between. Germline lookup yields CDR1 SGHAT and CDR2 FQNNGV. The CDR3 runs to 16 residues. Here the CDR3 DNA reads TGTGCCAGCAGCCCCCTGAGGCCACCCATCACAGATACGCAGTATTTT. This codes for CASSPLRPPITDTQYF.

The chain's CDR3 is CASSSLHSGNTIYF. The CDR3 region has the DNA TGTGCCAGCAGCTCACTTCACTCTGGAAACACCATATATTTT. The V call is TRBV7-9, the J call TRBJ1-3; D is ambiguous. Trimming removed 4 bases at V and 0 bases at J, with 7 bases between. The germline V gene has CDR1 SEHNR and CDR2 FQNEAQ (reference sequence). The CDR3 runs to 14 residues.

The CDR3 sequence is CASSRLGNTIYF. The CDR3 DNA follows: TGTGCCAGCAGCCGACTGGGAAACACCATATATTTT. The genes are TRBV28 and TRBJ1-3; D not certain. V lost 6 bases to trimming and J lost 4 bases, with 7 bases between them. Germline-derived CDR1 and CDR2 are MDHEN and SYDVKM. This CDR3 region has 12 residues.

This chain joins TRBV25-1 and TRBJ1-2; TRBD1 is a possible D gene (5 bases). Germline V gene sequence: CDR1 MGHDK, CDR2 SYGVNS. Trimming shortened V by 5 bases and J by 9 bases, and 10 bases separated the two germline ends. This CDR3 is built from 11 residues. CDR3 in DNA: TGTGCCAGCAGTCGAGGGGAAAGCTACACCTTC. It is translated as CASSRGESYTF.

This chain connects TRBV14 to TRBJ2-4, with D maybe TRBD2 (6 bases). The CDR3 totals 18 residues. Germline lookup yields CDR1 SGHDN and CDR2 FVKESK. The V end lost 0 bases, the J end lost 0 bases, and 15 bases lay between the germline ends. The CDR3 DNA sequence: TGTGCCAGCAGCCAAGAAAGTTGGAGGGACTTAGCCAAAAACATTCAGTACTTC. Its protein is CASSQESWRDLAKNIQYF.

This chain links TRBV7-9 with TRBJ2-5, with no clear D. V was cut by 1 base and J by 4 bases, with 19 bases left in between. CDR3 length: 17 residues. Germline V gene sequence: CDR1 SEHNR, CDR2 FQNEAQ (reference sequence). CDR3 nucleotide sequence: TGTGCCAGCAGCTTAGGTCCGCTAGACCCCGCGCGAGAGACCCAGTACTTC. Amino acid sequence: CASSLGPLDPARETQYF.

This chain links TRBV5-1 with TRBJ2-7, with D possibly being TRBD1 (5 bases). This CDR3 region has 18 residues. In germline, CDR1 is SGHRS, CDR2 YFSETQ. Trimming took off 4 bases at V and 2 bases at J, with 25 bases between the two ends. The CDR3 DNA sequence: TGCGCCAGCAGCCCCGACCCTCCTACAGGCGATGGGCCCTACGAGCAGTACTTC. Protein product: CASSPDPPTGDGPYEQYF.

CDR3 nucleotides: TGCAGTGCTAAGGCGGGGAGCGGAGCTTTCTTT. It encodes CSAKAGSGAFF. This chain links TRBV20-1 with TRBJ1-1; D is unclear. Germline CDR1 is DFQATT and CDR2 is SNEGSKA (reference sequence). V was cut by 4 bases and J by 10 bases, with 13 bases left in between. The CDR3 has 11 amino acids.

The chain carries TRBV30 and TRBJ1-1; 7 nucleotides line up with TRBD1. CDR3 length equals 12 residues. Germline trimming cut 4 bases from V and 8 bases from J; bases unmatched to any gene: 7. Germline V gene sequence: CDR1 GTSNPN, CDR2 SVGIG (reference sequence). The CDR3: CAWNAPGQEAFF. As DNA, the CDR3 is TGTGCCTGGAACGCCCCGGGACAGGAAGCTTTCTTT. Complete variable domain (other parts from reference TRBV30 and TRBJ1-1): SQTIHQWPATLVQPVGSPLSLECTVEGTSNPNLYWYRQAAGRGLQLLFYSVGIGQISSEVPQNLSASRPQDRQFILSSKKLLLSDSGFYLCAWNAPGQEAFFGQGTRLTVV.

Here the CDR3 DNA reads TGTGCCAGCAGCTTAACAGGGGAAATGAACACTGAAGCTTTCTTT. It is translated as CASSLTGEMNTEAFF. The rearrangement links TRBV7-2 to TRBJ1-1; 7 nucleotides agree with TRBD1. Germline CDR1 reads SGHTA; CDR2 reads FQGNSA. J lost 0 bases, V lost 2 bases, and 3 bases had no gene match. This CDR3 is 15 amino acids long.

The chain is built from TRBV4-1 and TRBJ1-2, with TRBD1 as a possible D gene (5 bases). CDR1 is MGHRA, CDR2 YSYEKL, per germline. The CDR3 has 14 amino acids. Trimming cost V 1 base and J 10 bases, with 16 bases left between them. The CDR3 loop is CASSQVEAWDHYTF. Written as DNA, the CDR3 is TGCGCCAGCAGCCAAGTAGAAGCTTGGGACCACTACACCTTC.

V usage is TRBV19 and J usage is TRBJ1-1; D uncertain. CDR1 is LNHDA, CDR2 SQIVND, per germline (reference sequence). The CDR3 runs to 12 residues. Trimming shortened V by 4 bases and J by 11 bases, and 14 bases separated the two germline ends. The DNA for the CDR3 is TGTGCCAGTAGTACCTGGGAGTCTGGGGCTTTCTTT. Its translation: CASSTWESGAFF.

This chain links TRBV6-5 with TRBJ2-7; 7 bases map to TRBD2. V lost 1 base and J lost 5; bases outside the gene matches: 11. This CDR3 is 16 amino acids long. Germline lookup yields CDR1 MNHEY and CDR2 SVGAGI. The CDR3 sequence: CASSYYQREGRDEQYF. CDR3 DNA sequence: TGTGCCAGCAGTTACTACCAGAGGGAGGGTCGGGACGAGCAGTACTTC.

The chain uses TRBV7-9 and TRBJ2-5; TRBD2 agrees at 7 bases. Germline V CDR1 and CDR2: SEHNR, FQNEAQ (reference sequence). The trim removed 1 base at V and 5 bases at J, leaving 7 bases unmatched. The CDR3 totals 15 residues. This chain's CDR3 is CASSLEGLGAETQYF. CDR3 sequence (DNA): TGTGCCAGCAGCTTAGAAGGACTAGGGGCGGAGACCCAGTACTTC.

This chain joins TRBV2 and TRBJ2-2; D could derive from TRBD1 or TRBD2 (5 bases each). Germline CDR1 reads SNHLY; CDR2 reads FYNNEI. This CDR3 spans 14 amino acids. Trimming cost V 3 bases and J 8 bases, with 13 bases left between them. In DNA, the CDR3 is TGTGCCAGCAGTGACGTGAGGGGTTGGGGGGAGCTGTTTTTT. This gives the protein CASSDVRGWGELFF.

The CDR3 DNA is TGTGCCAGTAAAGACACGCCGGGACAAAGCTATGAAAAACTGTTTTTT. It specifies CASKDTPGQSYEKLFF. V usage is TRBV19 and J usage is TRBJ1-4; TRBD1 is a possible D gene (6 bases). There are 16 residues in the CDR3. CDR1 and CDR2 (germline): LNHDA, SQIVND (reference sequence). The V gene lost 7 bases and the J gene lost 6 bases, with 21 bases spanning the gap.

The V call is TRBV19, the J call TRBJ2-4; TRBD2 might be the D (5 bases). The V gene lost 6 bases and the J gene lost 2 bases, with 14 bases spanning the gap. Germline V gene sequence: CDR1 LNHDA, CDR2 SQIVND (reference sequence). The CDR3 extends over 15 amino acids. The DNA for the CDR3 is TGTGCCAGTAGGGAGGCTTACGACCCCAAAAACATTCAGTACTTC. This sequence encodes CASREAYDPKNIQYF. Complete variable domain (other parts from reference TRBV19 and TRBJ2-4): DGGITQSPKYLFRKEGQNVTLSCEQNLNHDAMYWYRQDPGQGLRLIYYSQIVNDFQKGDIAEGYSVSREKKESFPLTVTSAQKNPTAFYLCASREAYDPKNIQYFGAGTRLSVL.